Below, one T cell receptor beta chain is given with its context. Its antigen is not identified. V lost 5 bases and J lost 0; bases outside the gene matches: 7. This CDR3 contains 18 residues. The germline V gene encodes CDR1 SGHAT and CDR2 FQNNGV. This sample was taken from a study of cytomegalovirus exposure and HLA in healthy donors. Study background: Previous work identified roughly 120 million unique TCR beta sequences from 150 million to 200 million T cells.

In the PCR, 60 Vbeta and 13 Jbeta primers were used. Sequencing used immunoSEQ multiplex PCR; TCRdb keeps in-frame clones, though not all of them. The table records about 130,000 clones, less than 80% of them present only once. Study-wide findings and caveats: Looking again later, the authors saw that most CMV-associated TCR beta chains seemed HLA-restricted. TCR beta chains numbering about 160 were designated cytomegalovirus-associated. Per published accounts, TCR beta sequences correctly predicted the HLA-A and HLA-B alleles of most subjects.

Sequencing was performed on PBMCs. This receptor was obtained from a woman aged 50 to 60 in good health and CMV-seronegative. This chain joins TRBV11-2 and TRBJ2-1, with TRBD2 matching 13 bases. CDR3 in amino acids: CASSHGLAGVGSYNEQFF. CDR3 nucleotides: TGTGCCAGCAGCCACGGACTAGCGGGAGTTGGCTCCTACAATGAGCAGTTCTTC.